This entry lists 21 T cell receptor beta chains sequenced from one sample in a study of blood T cell repertoires in COVID-19. Assay used: immunoSEQ multiplex PCR; TCRdb lists only in-frame clones, some missing. The sample contains roughly 190,000 clones, 88% of which appear only once. Sequencing input: peripheral blood. The receptors were sampled from a man aged 25-45 years with acute or convalescent COVID-19.

The count of this clone is one. The chain has TRBV6-5 and TRBJ1-6, with TRBD1 as a possible D gene (6 bases). Trimming took 6 bases from V and 13 from J, leaving 13 bases between them. The CDR3 runs to 12 residues. Germline CDR1 MNHEY, CDR2 SVGAGI. CDR3 residues: CASRNTGNPLHF. CDR3 bases: TGTGCCAGCAGAAATACAGGGAACCCCCTCCACTTT.

CDR3 nucleotide sequence: TGTGCCACCAGTGATGGGAGGCGGGCCTATAGCACAGATACGCAGTATTTT. Translation: CATSDGRRAYSTDTQYF. The chain recombines TRBV24-1 with TRBJ2-3, with a possible D match to TRBD2 (6 bases). V was shortened by 3 bases and J by 0 bases, with 15 bases between the two germline ends. The CDR3 consists of 17 residues. The germline V gene encodes CDR1 KGHDR and CDR2 SFDVKD.

V gene TRBV18 combines with J gene TRBJ1-2; the D gene is possibly TRBD1 (6 bases). This CDR3 contains 13 residues. The V end lost 3 bases, the J end lost 3 bases, and 8 bases lay between the germline ends. Germline loops: CDR1 KGHSH, CDR2 LQKENI. The CDR3 bases are TGTGCCAGCTCACCGGGGGGGCACTATGGCTACACCTTC. As protein: CASSPGGHYGYTF. Using reference TRBV18 and TRBJ1-2 for the parts outside the CDR3, the full variable domain is NAGVMQNPRHLVRRRGQEARLRCSPMKGHSHVYWYRQLPEEGLKFMVYLQKENIIDESGMPKERFSAEFPKEGPSILRIQQVVRGDSAAYFCASSPGGHYGYTFGSGTRLTVV.

The chain links TRBV6-5 to TRBJ2-5, with 7 bases identical to TRBD2. CDR3 size: 14 residues. The germline V gene has CDR1 MNHEY and CDR2 SVGAGI. Germline trimming cut 7 bases from V and 2 bases from J; bases unmatched to any gene: 7. Here the CDR3 DNA reads TGTGCCAGCAAACTTAGGCGGGGGCAAGAGACCCAGTACTTC. Translation gives CASKLRRGQETQYF.

V usage is TRBV5-1 and J usage is TRBJ1-2, with TRBD1 matching 8 bases. V shed 3 bases and J 2 bases; nucleotides not matched to a gene: 6. CDR1 is SGHRS and CDR2 is YFSETQ in the germline V gene. The CDR3 has 15 residues. CDR3 region: CASSYGQGINYGYTF. Here the CDR3 DNA reads TGCGCCAGCAGCTACGGACAGGGTATCAACTATGGCTACACCTTC.

The chain recombines TRBV29-1 with TRBJ2-4, with 7 bases lining up with TRBD2. This CDR3 has 14 residues. The germline gives CDR1 SQVTM, CDR2 ANQGSEA. The J segment lost 7 bases and the V segment lost 2 bases, leaving 8 bases of the junction unmatched. The CDR3 DNA is TGCAGCGTTGAACGACCGGGGGGTAAGAACATTCAGTACTTC. It specifies CSVERPGGKNIQYF.

The rearrangement uses TRBV6-5 and TRBJ2-7; tentatively, D is TRBD2 (6 bases). The CDR3 length is 15 residues. Germline V lookup: CDR1 MNHEY, CDR2 SVGAGI. V lost 2 bases and J lost 6, with 17 bases in between. DNA of the CDR3: TGTGCCAGCAGTTACGATTTACGCGGAGGGGCCGAGCAGTACTTC. Translated: CASSYDLRGGAEQYF.

This clone showed up just once. J is TRBJ2-3 and V is TRBV5-1; TRBD1 matches 9 bases. Trimming cost V 4 bases and J 4 bases; bases outside gene matches: 7. Germline V lookup: CDR1 SGHRS, CDR2 YFSETQ. The CDR3 length is 15 residues. The CDR3 spells CASSPGQGLPDTQYF. As DNA, the CDR3 is TGCGCCAGCAGCCCCGGACAGGGGCTCCCAGATACGCAGTATTTT.

For the CDR3, the DNA is TGCGCCAGCAGCCCCCATTCAGATACGCAGTATTTT. It encodes CASSPHSDTQYF. The chain combines TRBV5-1 with TRBJ2-3, with no clear D. The ends were cut back, 4 bases at V and 4 bases at J, with 7 bases in the middle. There are 12 residues in the CDR3. Germline CDR1 SGHRS, CDR2 YFSETQ.

The chain employs TRBV28 and TRBJ1-5, with TRBD1 identical over 7 bases. The CDR3 runs to 14 residues. Germline CDR1 is MDHEN and CDR2 is SYDVKM. With V trimmed by 6 bases and J by 7 bases, 9 bases remained unmatched. CDR3 bases: TGTGCCAGCAGCCAAACAGGGGACGAGCAGCCCCAGCATTTT. It encodes CASSQTGDEQPQHF.

V usage is TRBV12-3 or TRBV12-4 and J usage is TRBJ1-2; D is undetermined. This CDR3 has 13 residues. V was clipped by 3 bases and J by 4 bases, with 9 bases between them. CDR3 nucleotides: TGTGCCAGCAGTTTGCGGGAGATCTATGGCTACACCTTC. It is translated as CASSLREIYGYTF.

The V gene is TRBV7-8, the J gene TRBJ1-6, with a tentative D call TRBD1 (5 bases). Trimming cost V 1 base and J 10 bases, with 17 bases left between them. Per germline, CDR1 SGHVS and CDR2 FQNEAQ. The CDR3 has 16 amino acids. The CDR3 bases are TGTGCCAGCAGCTTAGAAGGTGGGGGGAGTCGATCACCCCTCCACTTT. Its protein product is CASSLEGGGSRSPLHF.

The CDR3 nucleotides read TGTGCCAGTAGCAAAGGGGTATACACAGATACGCAGTATTTT. Protein: CASSKGVYTDTQYF. The chain joins TRBV19 to TRBJ2-3; D may be TRBD1 (5 bases). The germline V gene encodes CDR1 LNHDA and CDR2 SQIVND (reference sequence). CDR3 size: 14 residues. The V and J ends lost 6 bases and 2 bases respectively, with 12 bases between them.

The chain is built from TRBV4-1 and TRBJ2-7; TRBD1 matches 7 bases. Losses at the gene ends were 3 bases for V and 3 bases for J; bases not matched to a gene: 14. CDR1 and CDR2 from the germline V gene are MGHRA and YSYEKL. This CDR3 comprises 17 residues. CDR3 in amino acids: CASSQMGVRGRNYEQYF. CDR3 DNA sequence: TGCGCCAGCAGCCAGATGGGGGTGAGGGGGCGCAACTACGAGCAGTACTTC.

The chain uses TRBV19 and TRBJ1-5; tentative D call: TRBD1 (5 bases). Germline CDR1 is LNHDA and CDR2 is SQIVND (reference sequence). V lost 2 bases, J lost 4 bases, and 18 bases lay in between. The CDR3 is 17 amino acids. The CDR3 spells CASSIRRAGRGNQPQHF. CDR3 bases: TGTGCCAGTAGTATAAGAAGGGCAGGGAGGGGAAATCAGCCCCAGCATTTT.

The sample holds a few counts of this clone. The chain is built from TRBV6-2 or TRBV6-3 and TRBJ2-1, with 7 bases matching TRBD2. The CDR3 totals 14 residues. V shed 2 bases, J shed 14 bases, and the junction held 12 bases outside the gene matches. The germline CDR1 and CDR2 sequences are MNHEY and SVGEGT. The CDR3 coding sequence is TGTGCCAGCAGTTACCCTGTACGGGGAGGGTCGGAGTTCTTC. This sequence encodes CASSYPVRGGSEFF.

V is TRBV7-9 and J is TRBJ2-2; D possibly corresponds to TRBD1 (6 bases). Trimming left V 5 bases short and J 8 bases short, with 21 bases between. Germline assignment: CDR1 SEHNR and CDR2 FQNEAQ (reference sequence). The CDR3 is 16 residues long. CDR3 protein: CASSARPPGVAGELFF. The CDR3 DNA follows: TGTGCCAGCAGCGCACGTCCTCCAGGGGTCGCGGGGGAGCTGTTTTTT.

CDR3 nucleotides: TGCGCCAGCAGTGACGTGGGACAGGGGGCAATCACTGAAGCTTTCTTT. Amino acids: CASSDVGQGAITEAFF. The gene calls are TRBV10-1 and TRBJ1-1; 12 bases are shared with TRBD1. Per the germline V gene, CDR1 is WNHNN and CDR2 is SYGVQD (reference sequence). V lost 3 bases to trimming and J lost 4 bases; unmatched junction nucleotides: 6. CDR3 length equals 16 residues.

The rearrangement uses TRBV27 and TRBJ1-2; 8 nucleotides align to TRBD1. Trimming removed 2 bases from V and 4 bases from J; junction bases left unmatched: 3. The length of the CDR3 is 14 residues. The germline V gene has CDR1 MNHEY and CDR2 SMNVEV (reference sequence). CDR3 sequence: CASSLQGAPYGYTF. The CDR3 nucleotides are TGTGCCAGCAGTTTACAGGGGGCCCCCTATGGCTACACCTTC.

The chain carries TRBV13 and TRBJ1-1, with D possibly being TRBD1 (6 bases). Trimming pared 6 bases from V and 1 base from J, leaving 9 bases between. The CDR3 has 13 residues. Germline-derived CDR1 and CDR2 are PRHDT and FYEKMQ (reference sequence). The CDR3: CASRGQENTEAFF. DNA for the CDR3: TGTGCCAGCAGGGGACAAGAGAACACTGAAGCTTTCTTT.

The chain links TRBV25-1 to TRBJ2-3; the match to TRBD2 covers 10 bases. The J segment lost 4 bases and the V segment lost 7 bases, leaving 2 bases of the junction unmatched. The CDR3 length is 13 residues. From germline, CDR1 is MGHDK and CDR2 SYGVNS. Here the CDR3 reads CASKGLASDTQYF. CDR3 sequence (DNA): TGTGCCAGCAAGGGACTAGCGTCAGATACGCAGTATTTT.